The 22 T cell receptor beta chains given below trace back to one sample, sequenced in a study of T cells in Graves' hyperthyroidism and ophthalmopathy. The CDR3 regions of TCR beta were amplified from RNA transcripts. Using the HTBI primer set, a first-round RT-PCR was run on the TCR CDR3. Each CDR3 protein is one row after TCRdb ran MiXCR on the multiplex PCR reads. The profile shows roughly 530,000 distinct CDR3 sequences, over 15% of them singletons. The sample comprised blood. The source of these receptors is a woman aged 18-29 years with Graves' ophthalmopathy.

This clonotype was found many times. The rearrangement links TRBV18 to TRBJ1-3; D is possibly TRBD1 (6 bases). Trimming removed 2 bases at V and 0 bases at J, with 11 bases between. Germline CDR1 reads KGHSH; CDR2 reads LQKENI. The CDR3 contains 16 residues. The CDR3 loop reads CASSPRAGHSGNTIYF. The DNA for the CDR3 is TGTGCCAGCTCACCAAGAGCGGGACACTCTGGAAACACCATATATTTT.

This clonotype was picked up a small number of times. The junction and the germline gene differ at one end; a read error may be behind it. DNA for the CDR3: TGCGCCAGCAGCCCCCGGGACAGGGGCACAGATACGCGGTATTTT. This encodes CASSPRDRGTDTRYF. The rearrangement uses TRBV5-1 and TRBJ2-3, with 10 bases fitting TRBD1. The CDR3 is 15 residues long. The germline V gene encodes CDR1 SGHRS and CDR2 YFSETQ. The variable domain in full, with the rest retrieved from reference TRBV5-1 and TRBJ2-3, is KAGVTQTPRYLIKTRGQQVTLSCSPISGHRSVSWYQQTPGQGLQFLFEYFSETQRNKGNFPGRFSGRQFSNSRSEMNVSTLELGDSALYLCASSPRDRGTDTRYFGPGTRLTVL.

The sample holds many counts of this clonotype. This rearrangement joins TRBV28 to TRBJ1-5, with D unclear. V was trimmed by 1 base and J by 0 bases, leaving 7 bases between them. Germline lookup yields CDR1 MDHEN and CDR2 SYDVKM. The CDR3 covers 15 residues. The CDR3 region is CASSLFPHSNQPQHF. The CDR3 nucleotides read TGTGCCAGCAGTTTATTCCCCCATAGCAATCAGCCCCAGCATTTT.

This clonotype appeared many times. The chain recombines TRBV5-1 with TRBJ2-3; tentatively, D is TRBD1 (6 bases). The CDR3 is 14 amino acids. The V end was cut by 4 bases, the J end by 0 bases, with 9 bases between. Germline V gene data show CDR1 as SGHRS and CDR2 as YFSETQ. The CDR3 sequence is CASSPGASTDTQYF. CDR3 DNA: TGCGCCAGCAGCCCAGGGGCTAGCACAGATACGCAGTATTTT. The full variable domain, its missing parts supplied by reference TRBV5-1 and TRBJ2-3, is KAGVTQTPRYLIKTRGQQVTLSCSPISGHRSVSWYQQTPGQGLQFLFEYFSETQRNKGNFPGRFSGRQFSNSRSEMNVSTLELGDSALYLCASSPGASTDTQYFGPGTRLTVL.

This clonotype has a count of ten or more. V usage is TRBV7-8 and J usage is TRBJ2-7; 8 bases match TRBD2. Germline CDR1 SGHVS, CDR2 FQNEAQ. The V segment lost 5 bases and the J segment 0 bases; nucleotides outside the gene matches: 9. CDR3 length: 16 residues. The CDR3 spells CASSGRAGVISYEQYF. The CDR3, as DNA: TGTGCCAGCAGCGGACGAGCGGGGGTTATCTCCTACGAGCAGTACTTC.

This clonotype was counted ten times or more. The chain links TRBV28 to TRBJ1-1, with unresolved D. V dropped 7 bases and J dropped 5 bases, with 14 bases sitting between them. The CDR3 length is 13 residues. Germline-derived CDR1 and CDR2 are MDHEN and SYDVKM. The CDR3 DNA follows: TGTGCCAGCACCCCCGGGTTTGTTACTGAAGCTTTCTTT. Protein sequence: CASTPGFVTEAFF.

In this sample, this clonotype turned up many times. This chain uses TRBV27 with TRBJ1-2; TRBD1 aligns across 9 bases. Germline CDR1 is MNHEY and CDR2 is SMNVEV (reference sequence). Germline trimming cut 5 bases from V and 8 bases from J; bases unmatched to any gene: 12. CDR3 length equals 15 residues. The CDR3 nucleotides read TGTGCCAGCAGTCCAAGAACACAGGGGGCTGAAGGCTACACCTTC. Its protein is CASSPRTQGAEGYTF.

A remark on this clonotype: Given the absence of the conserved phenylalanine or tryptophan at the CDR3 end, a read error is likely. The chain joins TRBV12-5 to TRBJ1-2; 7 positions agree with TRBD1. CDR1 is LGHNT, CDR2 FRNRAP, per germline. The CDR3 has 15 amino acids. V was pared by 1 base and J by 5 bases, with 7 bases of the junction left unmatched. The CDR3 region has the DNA TGTGCTAGTGGTTTGGGACAGGGTCCCATATATGGCTACACCCTC. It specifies CASGLGQGPIYGYTL.

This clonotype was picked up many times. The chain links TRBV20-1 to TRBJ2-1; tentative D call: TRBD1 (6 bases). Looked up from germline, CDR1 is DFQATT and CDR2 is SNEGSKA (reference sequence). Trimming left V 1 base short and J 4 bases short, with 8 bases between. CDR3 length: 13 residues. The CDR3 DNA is TGCAGTGCTAGAGGGACAGATTACAATGAGCAGTTCTTC. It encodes CSARGTDYNEQFF.

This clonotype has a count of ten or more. CDR3 bases: TGCGCCAGCAGCTCCAACCCCATGGGTTTCAACACCGGGGAGCTGTTTTTT. Residues: CASSSNPMGFNTGELFF. This chain uses TRBV5-1 with TRBJ2-2, with unresolved D. CDR3 length: 17 amino acids. V was shortened by 3 bases and J by 2 bases, with 17 bases between the two germline ends. The germline V gene encodes CDR1 SGHRS and CDR2 YFSETQ.

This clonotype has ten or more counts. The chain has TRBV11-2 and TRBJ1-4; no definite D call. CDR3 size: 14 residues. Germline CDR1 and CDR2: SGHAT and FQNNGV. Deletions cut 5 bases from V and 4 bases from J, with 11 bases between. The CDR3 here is CASSPDGFNEKLFF. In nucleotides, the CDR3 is TGTGCCAGCAGCCCGGACGGATTTAATGAAAAACTGTTTTTT.

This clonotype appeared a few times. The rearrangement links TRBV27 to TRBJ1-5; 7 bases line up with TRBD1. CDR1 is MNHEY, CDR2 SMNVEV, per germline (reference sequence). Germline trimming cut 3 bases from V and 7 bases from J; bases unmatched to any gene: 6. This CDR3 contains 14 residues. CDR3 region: CASSFEGAGQPQHF. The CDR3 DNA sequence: TGTGCCAGCAGTTTTGAGGGGGCTGGGCAGCCCCAGCATTTT.

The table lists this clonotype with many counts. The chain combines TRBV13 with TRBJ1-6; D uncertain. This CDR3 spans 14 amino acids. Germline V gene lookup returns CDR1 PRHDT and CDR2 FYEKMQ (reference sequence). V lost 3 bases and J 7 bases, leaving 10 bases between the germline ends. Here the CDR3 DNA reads TGTGCCAGCAGCTTCAATTTGGGGAATTCACCCCTCCACTTT. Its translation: CASSFNLGNSPLHF.

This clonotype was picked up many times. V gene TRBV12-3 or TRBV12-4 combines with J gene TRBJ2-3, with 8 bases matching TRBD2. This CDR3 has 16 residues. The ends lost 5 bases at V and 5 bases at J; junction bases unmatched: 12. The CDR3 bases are TGTGCCAGCAGTCCACCGGGGGGGGCCCAAGGAGATACGCAGTATTTT. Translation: CASSPPGGAQGDTQYF.

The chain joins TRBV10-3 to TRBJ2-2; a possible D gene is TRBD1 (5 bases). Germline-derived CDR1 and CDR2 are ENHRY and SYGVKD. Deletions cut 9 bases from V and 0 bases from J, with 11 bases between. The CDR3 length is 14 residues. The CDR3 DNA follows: TGTGCCATTGGCGACAGTCCGAACACCGGGGAGCTGTTTTTT. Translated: CAIGDSPNTGELFF.

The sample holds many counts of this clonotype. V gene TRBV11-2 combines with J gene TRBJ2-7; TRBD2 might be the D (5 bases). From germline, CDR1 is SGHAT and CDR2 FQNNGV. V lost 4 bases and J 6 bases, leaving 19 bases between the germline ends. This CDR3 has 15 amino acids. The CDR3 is CASSSGGGGYSEQYF. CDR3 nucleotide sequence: TGTGCCAGCAGCTCAGGAGGAGGCGGGTACTCCGAGCAGTACTTC.

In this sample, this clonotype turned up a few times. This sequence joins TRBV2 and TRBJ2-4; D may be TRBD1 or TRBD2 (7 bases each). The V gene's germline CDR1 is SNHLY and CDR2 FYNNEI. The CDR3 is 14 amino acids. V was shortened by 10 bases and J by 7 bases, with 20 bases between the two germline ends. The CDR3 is CATKSGRGRNIQYF. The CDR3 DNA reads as TGTGCCACCAAGTCGGGGAGGGGGCGGAACATTCAGTACTTC.

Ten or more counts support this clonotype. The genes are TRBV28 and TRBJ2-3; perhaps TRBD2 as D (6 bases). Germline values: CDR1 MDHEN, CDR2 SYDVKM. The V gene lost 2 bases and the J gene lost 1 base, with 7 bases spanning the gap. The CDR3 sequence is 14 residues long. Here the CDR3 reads CASSLAGCTDTQYF. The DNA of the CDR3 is TGTGCCAGCAGTTTAGCGGGGTGCACAGATACGCAGTATTTT.

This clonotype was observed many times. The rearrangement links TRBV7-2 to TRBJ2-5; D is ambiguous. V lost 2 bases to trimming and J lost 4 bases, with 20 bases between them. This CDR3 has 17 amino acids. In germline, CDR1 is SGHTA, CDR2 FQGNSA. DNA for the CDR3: TGTGCCAGCAGCTTACTTGGAGCTTCGGCGGCGAGAGAGACCCAGTACTTC. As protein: CASSLLGASAARETQYF.

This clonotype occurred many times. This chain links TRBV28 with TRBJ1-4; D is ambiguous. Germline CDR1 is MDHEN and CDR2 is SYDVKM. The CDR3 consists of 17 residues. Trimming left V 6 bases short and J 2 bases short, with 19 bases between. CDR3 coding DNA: TGTGCCAGCAGCCTCCCCTCCACCCGTGCGACTAATGAAAAACTGTTTTTT. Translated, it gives CASSLPSTRATNEKLFF.

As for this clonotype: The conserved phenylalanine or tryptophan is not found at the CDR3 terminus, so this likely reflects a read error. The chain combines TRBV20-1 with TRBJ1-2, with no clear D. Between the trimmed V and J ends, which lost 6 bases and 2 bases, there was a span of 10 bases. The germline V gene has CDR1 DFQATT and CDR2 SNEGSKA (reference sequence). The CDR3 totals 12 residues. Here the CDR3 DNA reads TGCAGTGCAAGACCCCCCAACTATGGCTACACCCTC. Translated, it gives CSARPPNYGYTL.

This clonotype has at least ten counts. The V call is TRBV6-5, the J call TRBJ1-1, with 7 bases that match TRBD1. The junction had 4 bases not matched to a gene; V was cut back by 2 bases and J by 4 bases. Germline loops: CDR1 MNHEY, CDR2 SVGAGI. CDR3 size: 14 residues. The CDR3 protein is CASSYQGVGTEAFF. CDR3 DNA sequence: TGTGCCAGCAGTTACCAGGGGGTGGGCACTGAAGCTTTCTTT.